These 21 T cell receptor beta chains share one sample of origin, sequenced in a study of blood T cell repertoires in COVID-19. The protocol was immunoSEQ multiplex PCR, while the TCRdb copy is restricted to in-frame clones and leaves out a portion. The repertoire consists of roughly 410,000 clones, with 89% occurring once and the leading ten covering 1% to 1.5%. The sequenced material came from peripheral blood. The receptors were gathered from a man aged 40-55 years with acute or convalescent COVID-19.

This clone was picked up one time. The chain links TRBV4-3 to TRBJ2-1; TRBD2 matches at 8 bases. Germline CDR1 reads LGHNA; CDR2 reads YSLEER. Trimming took 7 bases from V and 0 from J; bases not matched to a gene: 5. The CDR3 sequence is 15 residues long. DNA for the CDR3: TGCGCCAGCACACTAGCGGCGAGCTCCTACAATGAGCAGTTCTTC. Translation: CASTLAASSYNEQFF.

This clone was recorded a few times. The rearrangement uses TRBV5-1 and TRBJ1-1; 10 bases match TRBD1. The CDR3 covers 14 residues. J gave up 7 bases and V 2 bases, and 5 bases lay outside the gene matches. Germline CDR1 SGHRS, CDR2 YFSETQ. CDR3 in amino acids: CASSLRDRGDEAFF. The CDR3, as DNA: TGCGCCAGCAGCTTAAGGGACAGGGGAGATGAAGCTTTCTTT.

V gene TRBV10-3 combines with J gene TRBJ1-3; TRBD1 agrees at 9 bases. Germline-derived CDR1 and CDR2 are ENHRY and SYGVKD. The CDR3 length is 15 residues. Unmatched junction bases numbered 4, after V lost 5 bases and J lost 2 bases. The DNA of the CDR3 is TGTGCCATCAGTCAGGGACAGGGCGCTGGAAACACCATATATTTT. Its translation is CAISQGQGAGNTIYF.

The V and J genes are TRBV19 and TRBJ1-6, with D possibly TRBD1 on 5 matching bases. V was cut by 2 bases and J by 8 bases, with 7 bases left in between. The CDR3 is 13 amino acids. The germline CDR1 and CDR2 sequences are LNHDA and SQIVND (reference sequence). The CDR3 sequence: CASSIWGDSPLHF. The CDR3 DNA reads TGTGCCAGTAGTATATGGGGGGATTCACCCCTCCACTTT. The variable domain in full, completed from reference TRBV19 and TRBJ1-6, reads DGGITQSPKYLFRKEGQNVTLSCEQNLNHDAMYWYRQDPGQGLRLIYYSQIVNDFQKGDIAEGYSVSREKKESFPLTVTSAQKNPTAFYLCASSIWGDSPLHFGNGTRLTVT.

The rearrangement links TRBV3-1 (or the pseudogene TRBV3-2) to TRBJ2-1; D gene ambiguous. Germline CDR1 is LGHDT and CDR2 is YNNKEL (reference sequence). The CDR3 loop spans 15 amino acids. The germline V and J ends were trimmed by 4 bases and 3 bases, with 13 bases remaining between them. The CDR3 region has the DNA TGTGCCAGCAGCCTTATGTATTCCAGCTACAATGAGCAGTTCTTC. Its protein product is CASSLMYSSYNEQFF.

As for this clone: The same CDR3 also results from other DNA sequences found in this sample. The rearrangement links TRBV27 to TRBJ1-1; 9 bases map to TRBD1. This CDR3 spans 13 amino acids. V was clipped by 5 bases and J by 4 bases; unmatched bases: 2. Germline CDR1 reads MNHEY; CDR2 reads SMNVEV (reference sequence). In nucleotides, the CDR3 is TGTGCCAGCAGTCGACAGGGGGGCACTGAAGCTTTCTTT. Its translation: CASSRQGGTEAFF.

The chain links TRBV19 to TRBJ2-3, with TRBD2 matching 7 bases. After removal of 7 bases from V and 3 bases from J, the junction contained 13 bases not matched to a gene. CDR1 is LNHDA, CDR2 SQIVND, per germline (reference sequence). The CDR3 contains 16 residues. CDR3 region: CASTYRGREFTDTQYF. In DNA form, the CDR3 reads TGTGCCAGTACTTATAGAGGGCGGGAGTTTACAGATACGCAGTATTTT.

This chain connects TRBV6-2 or TRBV6-3 to TRBJ1-5, with D tentatively TRBD1 (5 bases). Germline V lookup: CDR1 MNHEY, CDR2 SVGEGT. V was cut by 2 bases and J by 2 bases, with 10 bases left in between. This CDR3 region has 15 residues. The CDR3 nucleotides read TGTGCCAGCAGTTACGGAGGGGTTGGCAATCAGCCCCAGCATTTT. This codes for CASSYGGVGNQPQHF.

The chain has TRBV19 and TRBJ1-2; weak D call: TRBD1 (5 bases). This CDR3 is 11 amino acids long. The ends were cut back, 3 bases at V and 8 bases at J, with 7 bases in the middle. The germline gives CDR1 LNHDA, CDR2 SQIVND (reference sequence). CDR3 sequence: CASSMGGGYTF. The CDR3 nucleotides are TGTGCCAGTAGTATGGGGGGAGGCTACACCTTC.

The table lists this clone with a count of one. CDR3 nucleotides: TGTGCCAGCTCAGACAGGGACACCGGGGAGCTGTTTTTT. Residues: CASSDRDTGELFF. V usage is TRBV18 and J usage is TRBJ2-2; 7 positions agree with TRBD1. The trim removed 5 bases at V and 3 bases at J, leaving 0 bases unmatched. Germline loops: CDR1 KGHSH, CDR2 LQKENI. This CDR3 is 13 amino acids long.

The V call is TRBV19, the J call TRBJ1-1, with D unresolved. V was shortened by 4 bases and J by 0 bases, with 15 bases between the two germline ends. CDR3 size: 16 residues. Germline CDR1 is LNHDA and CDR2 is SQIVND (reference sequence). The DNA for the CDR3 is TGTGCCAGTAGTAGAAACTACCAACGCCTGAACACTGAAGCTTTCTTT. Protein: CASSRNYQRLNTEAFF.

The genes are TRBV28 and TRBJ2-5, with 9 bases lining up with TRBD2. V lost 5 bases to trimming and J lost 5 bases; unmatched junction nucleotides: 9. Germline V CDR1 and CDR2: MDHEN, SYDVKM. CDR3 length: 15 residues. Written as DNA, the CDR3 is TGTGCCAGCAGTCTCGGTGGTAGCGGGGGCGAGACCCAGTACTTC. Translating gives CASSLGGSGGETQYF.

The sample holds a few counts of this clone. This chain's CDR3 is CASSIAGLGNTEAFF. CDR3 coding DNA: TGTGCCAGTAGTATCGCGGGGCTAGGGAACACTGAAGCTTTCTTT. This rearrangement joins TRBV19 to TRBJ1-1, with a tentative D call TRBD1 (5 bases). Germline V gene sequence: CDR1 LNHDA, CDR2 SQIVND (reference sequence). Deletions cut 3 bases from V and 1 base from J, with 12 bases between. The CDR3 spans 15 residues.

V is TRBV30 and J is TRBJ1-5; TRBD1 matches at 8 bases. Looked up from germline, CDR1 is GTSNPN and CDR2 is SVGIG (reference sequence). Germline trimming cut 5 bases from V and 3 bases from J; bases unmatched to any gene: 3. There are 13 residues in the CDR3. This chain's CDR3 is CAWGTGNNQPQHF. As DNA, the CDR3 is TGTGCCTGGGGGACAGGCAACAATCAGCCCCAGCATTTT.

The chain combines TRBV11-3 with TRBJ1-1, with D perhaps TRBD1 (5 bases). Between the trimmed V and J ends, which lost 1 base and 7 bases, there was a span of 16 bases. The germline CDR1 and CDR2 sequences are SGHNT and YENEEA. The CDR3 contains 15 residues. The CDR3 spells CASSLGAGMKGEAFF. CDR3 sequence (DNA): TGTGCCAGCAGCTTAGGAGCAGGGATGAAGGGTGAAGCTTTCTTT.

The gene calls are TRBV4-3 and TRBJ2-4; a weak D match, TRBD1 (6 bases). There are 18 residues in the CDR3. Germline V gives CDR1 LGHNA, CDR2 YSLEER. V was shortened by 0 bases and J by 2 bases, with 17 bases between the two germline ends. CDR3 coding DNA: TGCGCCAGCAGCCAAGACTGGGGCAGGGGCAGTACCAAAAACATTCAGTACTTC. Its translation is CASSQDWGRGSTKNIQYF.

This chain uses TRBV4-1 with TRBJ1-1; 7 bases map to TRBD1. J gave up 4 bases and V 1 base, and 12 bases lay outside the gene matches. CDR3 length equals 17 residues. Germline V gives CDR1 MGHRA, CDR2 YSYEKL. The CDR3 DNA follows: TGCGCCAGCAGCCAAGCGGCACGGAGACAGGGTAGCACTGAAGCTTTCTTT. It yields the protein CASSQAARRQGSTEAFF.

The chain employs TRBV29-1 and TRBJ2-1; 8 bases map to TRBD2. The germline V gene encodes CDR1 SQVTM and CDR2 ANQGSEA. The CDR3 sequence is 14 residues long. Trimming removed 4 bases from V and 7 bases from J; junction bases left unmatched: 9. CDR3 sequence (DNA): TGCAGCGTTGGTCCTGCTAGCGGGCTAAATGAGCAGTTCTTC. Protein sequence: CSVGPASGLNEQFF.

The CDR3 coding sequence is TGCGCCAGCAGCTTGGAGAGGTTTGGTATTCAGTACTTC. This translates into CASSLERFGIQYF. The rearrangement links TRBV5-1 to TRBJ2-4; D ambiguous. This CDR3 has 13 amino acids. V was clipped by 0 bases and J by 10 bases, with 11 bases between them. Germline CDR1 reads SGHRS; CDR2 reads YFSETQ.

This clone was detected only once. J is TRBJ1-4 and V is TRBV6-5; the D is unclear. The CDR3 is 14 amino acids. V dropped 0 bases and J dropped 8 bases, with 10 bases sitting between them. Germline V CDR1 and CDR2: MNHEY, SVGAGI. In nucleotides, the CDR3 is TGTGCCAGCAGTTACTCCCGGAGGCGAGAAAAACTGTTTTTT. Protein: CASSYSRRREKLFF.

The chain uses TRBV28 and TRBJ1-1; D might be TRBD1 (5 bases). The CDR3 covers 14 residues. Germline V gene lookup returns CDR1 MDHEN and CDR2 SYDVKM. Trimming shortened V by 8 bases and J by 7 bases, and 20 bases separated the two germline ends. CDR3 DNA: TGTGCCAGCGGGTTTCGGGCAGGGACTGATGAAGCTTTCTTT. Translating gives CASGFRAGTDEAFF.